This T cell receptor beta chain was observed in a study of T cells after yellow fever vaccination. With regard to this clonotype: A single base separates this from a much larger clone, so it may be a read error.

MiXCR, run by TCRdb on the 5' RACE reads, gives a single entry per CDR3 protein. The sample includes 100,000 to 150,000 distinct CDR3 sequences, about 8.4% seen only once; the top ten take under 40%. This CDR3 is 15 amino acids long. Germline CDR1 reads LGHNA; CDR2 reads YSLEER. This TCR was sampled from a man in his late teens or twenties who received the YFV17D yellow fever vaccine. The chain has TRBV4-3 and TRBJ2-4; tentative D call: TRBD2 (5 bases). Sequencing used CD8+ T cells sorted from PBMCs, obtained on the day of the yellow fever booster vaccination. CDR3 in amino acids: CASSQDAGIRNIHYF. The DNA for the CDR3 is TGCGCCAGCAGCCAAGACGCCGGGATTCGAAACATTCATTACTTC.